The clone carrying this TCR beta chain has at least ten counts. The antigen is undetermined. The entry originates in a study of neurological immune-mediated disorders. Study-wide results and caveats: HTLV-1-associated myelopathy ranked highest for TCR clonal expansion and multiple sclerosis lowest, beneath healthy controls. Across subjects, no CDR3 amino acid sequence appeared in expanded clones of more than one subject, a finding that suggested private repertoires in all groups.

2 million PBMCs stored at -80 C were the source of the unsorted libraries. The cDNA came from 5'RACE with 10-nucleotide random UMIs. TCRdb re-analysed the 5' RACE reads in MiXCR, keeping a single row per CDR3 protein. The sample records 40,000 to 60,000 distinct CDR3 sequences, approximately 3.3% being singletons. V gave up 5 bases and J gave up 5 bases, with 12 bases separating them. CDR3 length: 13 amino acids. Germline-derived CDR1 and CDR2 are SEHNR and FQNEAQ (reference sequence). The TCR comes from a man between 40 and 49 years old with multiple sclerosis. The sequencing input was PBMCs. The chain links TRBV7-9 to TRBJ1-1; D call uncertain. CDR3 amino acids: CASSTTSVTEAFF. DNA of the CDR3: TGTGCCAGCAGCACCACATCGGTAACTGAAGCTTTCTTT.